The source of this T cell receptor beta chain is a study of blood T cell repertoires in COVID-19. On the study more broadly: COVID-19 samples, acute and convalescent, were from the United States, Italy and Spain.

The CDR3 is made up of 19 amino acids. V gave up 4 bases and J gave up 4 bases; unmatched junction bases: 10. Germline CDR1 SGHNT, CDR2 YYREEE (reference sequence). Data came from immunoSEQ multiplex PCR; TCRdb stores just in-frame clones and leaves some out. In the table there are under 350,000 clones, roughly 85% of which are singletons. Donors were grouped by their self-reported clinical history. The receptor's source is a woman aged 35 to 49 with acute COVID-19. Sequences were obtained from PBMCs or T cells enriched from blood (not recorded which). The V and J genes are TRBV5-4 and TRBJ2-2; the match to TRBD2 covers 16 bases. CDR3 residues: CASSRPGLAGGEGTGELFF. In nucleotides, the CDR3 is TGTGCCAGCAGCCGGCCGGGACTAGCGGGAGGGGAGGGCACCGGGGAGCTGTTTTTT.